A single sample is the source of the 27 T cell receptor beta chains below, sequenced in a study of OX40 agonist ivuxolimab in advanced cancers. The protocol was immunoSEQ multiplex PCR, while the TCRdb copy is restricted to in-frame clones and leaves out a portion. The sample records just over 50,000 clones, roughly 80% being singletons. Specimen: CD4+ or CD8+ T cells sorted from blood, collected in a trial of the OX40 agonist ivuxolimab. Receptors originate from an adult with an advanced solid tumor such as melanoma, head and neck, liver or kidney cancer.

The V call is TRBV21-1, the J call TRBJ1-3. TRBV21-1 is a known pseudogene. CDR3 length: 16 amino acids. CDR3 protein: CASSKGGFDWLGTIYF. For the CDR3, the DNA is TGTGCCAGCAGCAAAGGGGGATTTGACTGGCTCGGCACCATATATTTT.

The chain employs TRBV7-9 and TRBJ2-3; 12 positions agree with TRBD2. The germline gives CDR1 SEHNR, CDR2 FQNEAQ (reference sequence). With 5 bases clipped from V and 3 bases from J, the junction kept 9 bases outside the gene matches. This CDR3 comprises 17 residues. CDR3 bases: TGTGCCAGCAGCCGCAGTGGTGGGACTAGCGGGACAGATACGCAGTATTTT. Encoded protein: CASSRSGGTSGTDTQYF.

This rearrangement joins TRBV2 to TRBJ2-3; 10 nucleotides agree with TRBD2. CDR1 SNHLY and CDR2 FYNNEI come from the germline V gene. The CDR3 consists of 15 residues. V gave up 6 bases and J gave up 3 bases; unmatched junction bases: 6. CDR3 in DNA: TGTGCCAGCAGACTACTAGCGGGAAGGACAGATACGCAGTATTTT. Translated: CASRLLAGRTDTQYF.

The chain joins TRBV2 to TRBJ1-4; a possible D gene is TRBD1 (5 bases). CDR1 is SNHLY, CDR2 FYNNEI, per germline. V was clipped by 7 bases and J by 7 bases, with 16 bases between them. This CDR3 is 14 amino acids long. The CDR3 loop reads CASTGYGTAEKLFF. CDR3 bases: TGTGCCAGCACCGGGTACGGGACCGCTGAAAAACTGTTTTTT.

This clone was recorded once. The chain combines TRBV27 with TRBJ2-4; the D gene could be TRBD1 or TRBD2 (6 bases each). From germline, CDR1 is MNHEY and CDR2 SMNVEV (reference sequence). The CDR3 has 16 amino acids. V gave up 8 bases and J gave up 0 bases, with 17 bases separating them. The CDR3 region is CASGGGGNLAKNIQYF. CDR3 DNA: TGTGCCAGCGGAGGGGGAGGCAACTTAGCCAAAAACATTCAGTACTTC.

The chain carries TRBV6-5 and TRBJ1-5; 7 bases are shared with TRBD1. Per the germline V gene, CDR1 is MNHEY and CDR2 is SVGAGI. V lost 5 bases, J lost 4 bases, and 8 bases stayed unmatched. The CDR3 has 15 amino acids. The CDR3 DNA is TGTGCCAGCAGTACCCGGACAGGCAAGAATCAGCCCCAGCATTTT. Encoded protein: CASSTRTGKNQPQHF.

CDR3 nucleotides: TGTGCCAGCATTCCGACAGGATATAGCAATCAGCCCCAGCATTTT. Translating gives CASIPTGYSNQPQHF. The chain has TRBV28 and TRBJ1-5; D is possibly TRBD1 (6 bases). The CDR3 contains 15 residues. Trimming pared 7 bases from V and 0 bases from J, leaving 13 bases between. In germline, CDR1 is MDHEN, CDR2 SYDVKM.

This clone has only a few counts. The CDR3 protein is CASSLSNLPLHF. In DNA, the CDR3 is TGTGCCAGCAGTCTTTCCAACCTCCCCCTCCACTTT. This chain links TRBV28 with TRBJ1-6; no firm D call. This CDR3 region has 12 residues. Between the trimmed V and J ends, which lost 5 bases and 13 bases, there was a span of 12 bases. Germline CDR1 is MDHEN and CDR2 is SYDVKM.

V gene TRBV5-5 combines with J gene TRBJ1-3; D uncertain. The V end was cut by 0 bases, the J end by 0 bases, with 7 bases between. The CDR3 loop spans 15 amino acids. Looked up from germline, CDR1 is SGHKS and CDR2 is YYEKEE (reference sequence). In DNA form, the CDR3 reads TGTGCCAGCAGCTTGGGGGATTTCTCTGGAAACACCATATATTTT. It translates to CASSLGDFSGNTIYF.

This clone was recorded a few times. V is TRBV6-5 and J is TRBJ1-1; TRBD1 might be the D (5 bases). Trimming removed 8 bases at V and 3 bases at J, with 16 bases between. Germline lookup yields CDR1 MNHEY and CDR2 SVGAGI. This CDR3 has 14 amino acids. The CDR3 coding sequence is TGTGCCAGCGCCGACGGCGGGGGGGACACTGAAGCTTTCTTT. Its translation: CASADGGGDTEAFF.

The chain links TRBV20-1 to TRBJ2-7; no clear D. This CDR3 has 10 residues. Trimming cost V 3 bases and J 6 bases, with 6 bases left between them. Germline V gene data show CDR1 as DFQATT and CDR2 as SNEGSKA (reference sequence). For the CDR3, the DNA is TGCAGTGCTAGCTATGGCGAGCAGTACTTC. Protein product: CSASYGEQYF.

The rearrangement uses TRBV7-9 and TRBJ2-7; tentatively, D is TRBD2 (6 bases). Trimming stripped 4 bases from V and 7 bases from J, with 23 bases between. CDR1 and CDR2 from the germline V gene are SEHNR and FQNEAQ (reference sequence). This CDR3 has 16 amino acids. The CDR3, as DNA: TGTGCCAGCAGCTCCTTCAAGAGCCCCCTCGGGGGAGAGCAGTACTTC. Protein sequence: CASSSFKSPLGGEQYF.

Judged by abundance, this clone is medium-sized. The genes are TRBV4-1 and TRBJ2-7, with 9 positions matching TRBD1. CDR3 length: 15 residues. V lost 8 bases and J lost 4; bases outside the gene matches: 12. CDR1 MGHRA and CDR2 YSYEKL come from the germline V gene. The CDR3 DNA reads as TGCGCCAGCTCGAGCCCCGGGACAGGGTGGTACGAGCAGTACTTC. Its translation: CASSSPGTGWYEQYF.

The chain combines TRBV7-2 with TRBJ1-1; 10 positions match TRBD1. CDR3 length equals 13 residues. Trimming removed 2 bases from V and 11 bases from J; junction bases left unmatched: 5. The germline CDR1 and CDR2 sequences are SGHTA and FQGNSA. CDR3 sequence reads: CASSLRQGADAFF. CDR3 sequence (DNA): TGTGCCAGCAGCTTAAGACAGGGGGCAGACGCTTTCTTT.

The chain carries TRBV5-4 and TRBJ1-6; no clear D. Germline CDR1 and CDR2: SGHNT and YYREEE (reference sequence). Trimming left V 4 bases short and J 9 bases short, with 14 bases between. The CDR3 sequence is 14 residues long. This CDR3 reads CASSEGNFLSPLHF. The CDR3 region has the DNA TGTGCCAGCAGCGAAGGGAACTTTCTTTCACCCCTCCACTTT.

The DNA of the CDR3 is TGTGCCAGCAGCTCTGGCGGGGGGCAAGCAGATACGCAGTATTTT. Translation gives CASSSGGGQADTQYF. This sequence joins TRBV11-2 and TRBJ2-3, with 8 bases that match TRBD2. V was pared by 4 bases and J by 4 bases, with 7 bases of the junction left unmatched. CDR1 and CDR2 (germline): SGHAT, FQNNGV. This CDR3 comprises 15 residues.

The J gene is TRBJ2-1, the V gene TRBV14, with D perhaps TRBD1 (6 bases). The CDR3 contains 14 residues. The germline V gene encodes CDR1 SGHDN and CDR2 FVKESK. V was cut by 4 bases and J by 9 bases, with 16 bases left in between. This CDR3 reads CASSPRTGIREQFF. DNA of the CDR3: TGTGCCAGCAGCCCCCGTACAGGGATTCGTGAGCAGTTCTTC.

V gene TRBV29-1 combines with J gene TRBJ2-7; TRBD1 agrees at 12 bases. The CDR3 sequence is 13 residues long. Germline assignment: CDR1 SQVTM and CDR2 ANQGSEA. J was trimmed by 9 bases and V by 2 bases; bases with no gene match: 5. The CDR3 is CSVERDRGQGQYF. DNA for the CDR3: TGCAGCGTTGAAAGGGACAGGGGGCAGGGGCAGTACTTC.

A few counts support this clone. This rearrangement joins TRBV30 to TRBJ1-1; D unresolved. Germline V gives CDR1 GTSNPN, CDR2 SVGIG (reference sequence). There are 13 residues in the CDR3. V was cut by 2 bases and J by 4 bases, with 11 bases left in between. The CDR3 DNA sequence: TGTGCCTGGAGTCGGTTATTGAGCACTGAAGCTTTCTTT. It encodes CAWSRLLSTEAFF.

The CDR3 DNA reads as TGTGCCAGCAGCTTAAGTAGGGGTCCCGGGGGCGCCGGGGAGCTGTTTTTT. It encodes CASSLSRGPGGAGELFF. V gene TRBV11-3 combines with J gene TRBJ2-2; D tentatively fits TRBD1 or TRBD2 (6 bases each). Per germline, CDR1 SGHNT and CDR2 YENEEA. V lost 2 bases to trimming and J lost 6 bases, with 19 bases between them. The CDR3 has 17 residues.

V and J are TRBV10-1 and TRBJ2-2; D is perhaps TRBD1 or TRBD2 (5 bases each). The CDR3 sequence is 15 residues long. Germline CDR1 and CDR2: WNHNN and SYGVQD (reference sequence). The V gene lost 4 bases and the J gene lost 0 bases, with 9 bases spanning the gap. CDR3 in amino acids: CASSAGTSNTGELFF. The CDR3 DNA reads TGCGCCAGCAGTGCCGGGACCTCGAACACCGGGGAGCTGTTTTTT.

V gene TRBV29-1 combines with J gene TRBJ2-2; 7 bases line up with TRBD2. Germline CDR1 and CDR2: SQVTM and ANQGSEA. Losses at the gene ends were 3 bases for V and 6 bases for J; bases not matched to a gene: 10. This CDR3 has 15 amino acids. As DNA, the CDR3 is TGCAGCGTTGAGGCCATGGGAGGGGCTGCCGGGGAGCTGTTTTTT. It specifies CSVEAMGGAAGELFF.

This sequence joins TRBV28 and TRBJ1-2; D perhaps matches TRBD1 (5 bases). Trimming removed 7 bases at V and 2 bases at J, with 14 bases between. The CDR3 spans 14 residues. Germline assignment: CDR1 MDHEN and CDR2 SYDVKM. In nucleotides, the CDR3 is TGTGCCAGCATGCCCGGAGGACAAAACTATGGCTACACCTTC. Amino acids: CASMPGGQNYGYTF.

This clone appeared a single time. V usage is TRBV9 and J usage is TRBJ2-2; D gene ambiguous. The V and J ends lost 3 bases and 7 bases respectively, with 4 bases between them. CDR1 SGDLS and CDR2 YYNGEE come from the germline V gene. The CDR3 runs 11 residues. The CDR3 is CASSGGGELFF. The DNA for the CDR3 is TGTGCCAGCAGCGGCGGCGGGGAGCTGTTTTTT.

The rearrangement uses TRBV7-6 and TRBJ1-2, with 9 bases matching TRBD1. The CDR3 covers 15 residues. The V gene's germline CDR1 is SGHVS and CDR2 FNYEAQ. With 5 bases clipped from V and 1 base from J, the junction kept 5 bases outside the gene matches. The CDR3 is CASSPGQGHNYGYTF. CDR3 sequence (DNA): TGTGCCAGCAGCCCGGGACAGGGACATAACTATGGCTACACCTTC.

The V gene is TRBV18, the J gene TRBJ2-7, with D possibly being TRBD1 or TRBD2 (5 bases each). CDR3 length: 12 residues. V lost 5 bases and J 4 bases, leaving 9 bases between the germline ends. The germline V gene encodes CDR1 KGHSH and CDR2 LQKENI. The CDR3: CASSGDGYEQYF. As DNA, the CDR3 is TGTGCCAGCTCAGGGGACGGGTACGAGCAGTACTTC.

V and J are TRBV21-1 and TRBJ2-7; the D call TRBD2 from the table was never checked on the DNA. TRBV21-1 is tagged as a pseudogene. This CDR3 comprises 14 residues. DNA for the CDR3: TGTGCCAGCAGCAAACTAGCGGAGGGAGTCGAGCAGTACTTC. This translates into CASSKLAEGVEQYF.